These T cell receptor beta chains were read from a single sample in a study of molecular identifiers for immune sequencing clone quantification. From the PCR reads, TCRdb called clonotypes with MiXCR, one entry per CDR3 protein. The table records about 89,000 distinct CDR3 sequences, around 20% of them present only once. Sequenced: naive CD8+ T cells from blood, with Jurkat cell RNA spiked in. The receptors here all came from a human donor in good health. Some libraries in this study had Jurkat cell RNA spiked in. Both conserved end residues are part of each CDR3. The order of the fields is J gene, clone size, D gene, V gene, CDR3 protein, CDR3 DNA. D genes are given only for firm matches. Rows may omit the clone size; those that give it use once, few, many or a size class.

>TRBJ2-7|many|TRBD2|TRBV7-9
CASSHSGVSSYEQYF
TGTGCCAGCAGTCATAGCGGGGTTAGCTCCTACGAGCAGTACTTC
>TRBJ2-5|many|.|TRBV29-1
CSVVGSVTQETQYF
TGCAGCGTTGTCGGGAGCGTTACCCAAGAGACCCAGTACTTC
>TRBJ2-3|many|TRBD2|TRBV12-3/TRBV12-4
CASMVLAKVGGTDTQYF
TGTGCCAGCATGGTACTAGCGAAAGTCGGGGGGACAGATACGCAGTATTTT
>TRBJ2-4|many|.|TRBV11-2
CASSLDLGTGIAKNIQYF
TGTGCCAGCAGCTTAGATCTAGGGACGGGGATAGCCAAAAACATTCAGTACTTC
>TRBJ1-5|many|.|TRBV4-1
CASSQEAGPNQPQHF
TGCGCCAGCAGCCAAGAAGCGGGCCCCAATCAGCCCCAGCATTTT
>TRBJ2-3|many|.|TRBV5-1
CASLLPPRTPPDTQYF
TGCGCCAGTCTACTACCCCCCCGGACTCCGCCAGATACGCAGTATTTT
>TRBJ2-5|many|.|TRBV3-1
CASGDRNEETQYF
TGTGCCAGCGGCGACAGGAACGAGGAGACCCAGTACTTC
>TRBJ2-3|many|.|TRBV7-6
CASSFGQFGTDTQYF
TGTGCCAGCAGCTTCGGACAGTTCGGCACAGATACGCAGTATTTT
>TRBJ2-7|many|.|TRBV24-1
CATSDAEAYEQYF
TGTGCCACCAGTGATGCAGAAGCCTACGAGCAGTACTTC
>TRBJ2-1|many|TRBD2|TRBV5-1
CASSPLAGGAGNEQFF
TGCGCCAGCAGCCCCCTAGCGGGGGGGGCGGGGAATGAGCAGTTCTTC
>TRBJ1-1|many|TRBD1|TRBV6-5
CASSPQGGGTEAFF
TGTGCCAGCAGTCCACAGGGGGGAGGGACTGAAGCTTTCTTT
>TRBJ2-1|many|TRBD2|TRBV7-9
CASSSPGLADNEQFF
TGTGCCAGCAGCTCACCGGGACTAGCTGACAATGAGCAGTTCTTC
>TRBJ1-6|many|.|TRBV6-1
CARNGQRSSYNSPLHF
TGTGCCCGCAACGGACAGAGGAGCTCCTATAATTCACCCCTCCACTTT
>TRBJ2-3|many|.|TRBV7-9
CASSPTRVMTYRTDTQYF
TGTGCCAGCAGCCCAACTAGGGTTATGACCTATCGCACAGATACGCAGTATTTT
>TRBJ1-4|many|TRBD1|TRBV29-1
CSVDRQGVTNEKLFF
TGCAGCGTTGATAGACAGGGGGTAACTAATGAAAAACTGTTTTTT
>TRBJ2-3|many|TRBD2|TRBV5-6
CASTPGRGTDTQYF
TGTGCCAGCACCCCCGGGAGGGGCACAGATACGCAGTATTTT
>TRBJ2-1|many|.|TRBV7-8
CASSGGHNEQFF
TGTGCCAGCAGCGGTGGTCACAATGAGCAGTTCTTC
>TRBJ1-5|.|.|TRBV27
CASSLRGNQPQHF
TGTGCCAGCAGTTTAAGAGGAAATCAGCCCCAGCATTTT
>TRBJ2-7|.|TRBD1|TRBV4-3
CASSQDTRTGSYEQYF
TGCGCCAGCAGCCAAGACACAAGGACAGGGTCCTACGAGCAGTACTTC
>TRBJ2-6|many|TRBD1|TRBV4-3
CASSHDRVSGANVLTF
TGCGCCAGCAGCCATGACAGGGTCTCTGGGGCCAACGTCCTGACTTTC
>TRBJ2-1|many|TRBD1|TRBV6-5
CASKVPGTVNNEQFF
TGTGCCAGCAAAGTCCCCGGGACAGTTAACAATGAGCAGTTCTTC
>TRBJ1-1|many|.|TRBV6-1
CASSGWGPTEAFF
TGTGCCAGCAGTGGGTGGGGACCCACTGAAGCTTTCTTT
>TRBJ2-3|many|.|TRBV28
CASTPWRTDTQYF
TGTGCCAGCACCCCATGGAGGACAGATACGCAGTATTTT
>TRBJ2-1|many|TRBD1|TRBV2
CASSHIHDRGTRYNEQFF
TGTGCCAGCAGCCACATACACGACAGGGGAACACGCTACAATGAGCAGTTCTTC
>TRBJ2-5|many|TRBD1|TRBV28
CASSTRTGATYQETQYF
TGTGCCAGCAGTACTAGGACAGGGGCCACGTACCAAGAGACCCAGTACTTC
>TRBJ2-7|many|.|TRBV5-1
CASSWTTGHYEQYF
TGCGCCAGCAGCTGGACGACAGGTCACTACGAGCAGTACTTC
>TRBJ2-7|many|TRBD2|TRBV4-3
CASSQDGGGLSYEQYF
TGCGCCAGCAGCCAAGATGGCGGGGGGTTGTCCTACGAGCAGTACTTC
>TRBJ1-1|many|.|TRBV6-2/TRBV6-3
CASKELMNAEAFF
TGTGCCAGCAAAGAGCTCATGAACGCTGAAGCTTTCTTT
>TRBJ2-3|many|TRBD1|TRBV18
CASSPPSRQGGTDTQYF
TGTGCCAGCTCACCACCATCTAGACAGGGTGGCACAGATACGCAGTATTTT
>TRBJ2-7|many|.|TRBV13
CASSTRSYEQYF
TGTGCCAGCAGCACCCGGAGCTACGAGCAGTACTTC
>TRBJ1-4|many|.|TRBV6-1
CASSEWGSPEKLFF
TGTGCCAGCAGTGAATGGGGCTCGCCGGAAAAACTGTTTTTT
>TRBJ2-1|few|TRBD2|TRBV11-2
CASTLVGGAYNEQFF
TGTGCCAGCACCTTGGTTGGGGGGGCCTACAATGAGCAGTTCTTC
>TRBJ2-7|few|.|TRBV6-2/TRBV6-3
CASSYTTYEQYF
TGTGCCAGCAGTTACACAACCTACGAGCAGTACTTC
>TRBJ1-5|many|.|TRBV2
CASSGTPRQPQHF
TGTGCCAGCAGTGGCACTCCAAGGCAGCCCCAGCATTTT
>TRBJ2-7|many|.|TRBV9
CASPGRGRQYF
TGTGCCAGCCCAGGTCGTGGAAGGCAGTACTTC
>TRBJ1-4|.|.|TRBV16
CASSRPARTEGLFF
TGTGCCAGCAGCCGCCCCGCTAGGACTGAAGGACTGTTTTTT
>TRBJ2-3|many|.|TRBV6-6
CASSYVLPSTDTQYF
TGTGCCAGCAGTTACGTACTACCTAGCACAGATACGCAGTATTTT
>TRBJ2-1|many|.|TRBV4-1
CASSQEGGQGRFF
TGCGCCAGCAGCCAAGAGGGGGGGCAGGGTCGATTCTTC
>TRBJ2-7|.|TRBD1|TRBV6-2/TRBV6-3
CASSRTGGPGEQYF
TGTGCCAGCAGCCGGACAGGGGGGCCCGGCGAGCAGTACTTC